This T cell receptor beta chain stems from a study of control samples from healthy donors and cancer patients (dated by TCRdb to 2020 to 2021). The germline V gene gives CDR1 as KGHSH and CDR2 as LQKENI. V was cut back by 3 bases and J by 0 bases, leaving a gap of 6 bases between them. The CDR3 numbers 14 residues from cysteine through phenylalanine. Only the CDR3 region is kept as DNA, spanning 42 bases read in frame from base 1. Comment on this clone: This clone's antigen is unknown. No per-base quality is available; no much larger clone lies one base away.

Receptor amplification or capture employed the immunoSEQ multiplex PCR assay. In its TCRdb copy, this immuneACCESS table keeps in-frame sequences only and misses some clones. Where compared with another copy, unresolved V genes explain less than half of these, and the others have no known cause. This sample lists more than 75,000 clones; 85% to 90% were detected once. In total, the top ten clones hold 1.5% to 2% of the sample. The V and J segments used are TRBV18 and TRBJ2-1; matching of 5 bases hints at TRBD1 as the D gene. The source of this sequence is a woman in her sixties or seventies with head and neck cancer. Source material: PBMCs. The sequence in DNA is TGTGCCAGCTCACCCGACAGCTCCTACAATGAGCAGTTCTTC. This translates into CASSPDSSYNEQFF.